The 23 T cell receptor beta chains below come from one sample, sequenced in a study of blood T cell repertoires in COVID-19. Profiled with immunoSEQ multiplex PCR; TCRdb holds only in-frame clones, not every one. Of approximately 240,000 clones listed, 92% were seen once; the top ten hold over 0.65%. Sequenced sample: peripheral blood. These receptors came from a man aged 25-45 years with COVID-19, enrolled during active disease.

This clone was detected many times. The CDR3 nucleotides read TGTGCCAGCAGTGAAATGGACAGGTTAACTCAACCCCTCCACTTT. This codes for CASSEMDRLTQPLHF. The genes are TRBV6-1 and TRBJ1-6; 7 bases agree with TRBD1. Germline CDR1 is MNHNS and CDR2 is SASEGT. The ends lost 2 bases at V and 12 bases at J; junction bases unmatched: 10. This CDR3 comprises 15 residues.

The rearrangement uses TRBV5-4 and TRBJ1-3; possibly TRBD1 for D (6 bases). V was pared by 1 base and J by 2 bases, with 13 bases between. CDR1 is SGHNT, CDR2 YYREEE, per germline (reference sequence). This CDR3 region has 16 residues. CDR3 in amino acids: CASSLSIQGPGNTIYF. Written as DNA, the CDR3 is TGTGCCAGCAGCTTGTCGATACAGGGTCCTGGAAACACCATATATTTT.

This clone came up once. V usage is TRBV19 and J usage is TRBJ1-6, with 8 bases matching TRBD1. CDR1 and CDR2 from the germline V gene are LNHDA and SQIVND (reference sequence). V was pared by 4 bases and J by 5 bases, with 7 bases of the junction left unmatched. CDR3 length: 16 amino acids. CDR3 sequence (DNA): TGTGCCAGTAGTAGGACAGGGAGAGGGGATAATTCACCCCTCCACTTT. It translates to CASSRTGRGDNSPLHF.

V is TRBV28 and J is TRBJ1-5; no firm D call. Germline CDR1 reads MDHEN; CDR2 reads SYDVKM. The CDR3 is 15 amino acids. Trimming took 5 bases from V and 8 from J, leaving 19 bases between them. CDR3 residues: CASSPPVVGEKPQHF. The CDR3 DNA is TGTGCCAGCAGTCCCCCCGTAGTCGGGGAAAAGCCCCAGCATTTT.

The chain uses TRBV19 and TRBJ2-3, with D possibly matching TRBD1 (5 bases). The CDR3 runs to 16 residues. Germline V gene sequence: CDR1 LNHDA, CDR2 SQIVND (reference sequence). V was trimmed by 3 bases and J by 2 bases, leaving 15 bases between them. CDR3 coding DNA: TGTGCCAGTAGTATGATTGACAGACACTTCACAGATACGCAGTATTTT. The encoded protein is CASSMIDRHFTDTQYF.

The chain couples TRBV25-1 to TRBJ1-2, with a weak D call TRBD1 (6 bases). CDR1 is MGHDK and CDR2 is SYGVNS in the germline V gene. The V end lost 8 bases, the J end lost 0 bases, and 13 bases lay between the germline ends. This CDR3 comprises 14 residues. As DNA, the CDR3 is TGTGCCAGCGCCCGAGGGGGTCCTAACTATGGCTACACCTTC. Its translation: CASARGGPNYGYTF.

The chain carries TRBV14 and TRBJ1-5; D perhaps matches TRBD1 (5 bases). The CDR3 is made up of 14 amino acids. Trimming removed 2 bases at V and 7 bases at J, with 12 bases between. The germline V gene encodes CDR1 SGHDN and CDR2 FVKESK. This chain's CDR3 is CASSQCRVRQPQHF. The CDR3 coding sequence is TGTGCCAGCAGCCAATGCAGGGTCAGGCAGCCCCAGCATTTT.

This chain connects TRBV19 to TRBJ1-2, with 8 bases aligning to TRBD1. V lost 5 bases to trimming and J lost 4 bases; unmatched junction nucleotides: 9. CDR1 and CDR2 (germline): LNHDA, SQIVND (reference sequence). The CDR3 is 15 amino acids. The CDR3 region is CASSLPGQGSYGYTF. The CDR3 DNA is TGTGCCAGTAGTTTACCTGGACAGGGAAGCTATGGCTACACCTTC.

This clone was detected only a few times. The rearrangement links TRBV14 to TRBJ2-2; no reliable D call. The germline V gene has CDR1 SGHDN and CDR2 FVKESK. V dropped 4 bases and J dropped 4 bases, with 7 bases sitting between them. The CDR3 extends over 13 amino acids. This chain's CDR3 is CASSLFLTGELFF. In DNA, the CDR3 is TGTGCCAGCAGCCTATTCCTCACCGGGGAGCTGTTTTTT.

The chain joins TRBV10-3 to TRBJ2-1; a weak D match, TRBD2 (6 bases). The CDR3 totals 16 residues. CDR1 and CDR2 (germline): ENHRY, SYGVKD. The V end lost 6 bases, the J end lost 5 bases, and 20 bases lay between the germline ends. The CDR3 is CAIRSSGGIIDNEQFF. CDR3 in DNA: TGTGCCATCAGGTCCAGCGGAGGGATAATAGACAATGAGCAGTTCTTC.

The gene calls are TRBV5-1 and TRBJ1-4, with D unresolved. V was trimmed by 4 bases and J by 1 base, leaving 8 bases between them. Germline CDR1 and CDR2: SGHRS and YFSETQ. The CDR3 length is 14 residues. CDR3 in DNA: TGCGCCAGCAGCCTGGCAGAAACTAATGAAAAACTGTTTTTT. As protein: CASSLAETNEKLFF.

This chain connects TRBV7-9 to TRBJ1-3; D is possibly TRBD1 (5 bases). The CDR3 covers 15 residues. The V gene lost 2 bases and the J gene lost 0 bases, with 8 bases spanning the gap. CDR1 and CDR2 (germline): SEHNR, FQNEAQ (reference sequence). CDR3 DNA sequence: TGTGCCAGCAGCTTAATTAGGGGCTCTGGAAACACCATATATTTT. This sequence encodes CASSLIRGSGNTIYF.

The chain combines TRBV6-4 with TRBJ2-2; 7 bases agree with TRBD1. V lost 4 bases to trimming and J lost 7 bases; unmatched junction nucleotides: 12. Germline loops: CDR1 MRHNA, CDR2 SNTAGT. The CDR3 covers 16 residues. CDR3 in amino acids: CASSVRPKGAVGELFF. In DNA form, the CDR3 reads TGTGCCAGCAGTGTAAGGCCCAAGGGGGCTGTCGGGGAGCTGTTTTTT.

The CDR3: CASRSEGANPYF. Written as DNA, the CDR3 is TGTGCCAGCAGGTCCGAAGGGGCGAACCCGTACTTC. The genes are TRBV12-3 or TRBV12-4 and TRBJ2-7; D is perhaps TRBD1 (5 bases). This CDR3 is 12 amino acids long. Trimming shortened V by 6 bases and J by 12 bases, and 18 bases separated the two germline ends.

This clone appeared once. The chain uses TRBV6-5 and TRBJ1-5; D call uncertain. The CDR3 is made up of 13 amino acids. The germline V gene encodes CDR1 MNHEY and CDR2 SVGAGI. V lost 11 bases and J lost 3, with 14 bases in between. In DNA, the CDR3 is TGTGCCTCGAGGAGGGAGTTCAATCAGCCCCAGCATTTT. As protein: CASRREFNQPQHF.

The chain carries TRBV29-1 and TRBJ2-7, with D perhaps matching TRBD2 (5 bases). The CDR3 is made up of 12 amino acids. V was clipped by 5 bases and J by 2 bases, with 10 bases between them. In germline, CDR1 is SQVTM, CDR2 ANQGSEA. The DNA of the CDR3 is TGCAGCGTTCGGACTGGCACCTACGAGCAGTACTTC. It codes for CSVRTGTYEQYF.

The chain carries TRBV19 and TRBJ2-2; TRBD1 matches at 11 bases. The CDR3 runs to 15 residues. V lost 7 bases to trimming and J lost 4 bases; unmatched junction nucleotides: 5. CDR1 is LNHDA, CDR2 SQIVND, per germline (reference sequence). This CDR3 reads CASTRDRGSTGELFF. The CDR3 nucleotides read TGTGCCAGTACCCGGGACAGGGGGTCCACCGGGGAGCTGTTTTTT.

The CDR3 is CASSVQGARAYTEAFF. The CDR3 DNA follows: TGTGCCAGCAGTGTACAGGGGGCGCGGGCGTACACTGAAGCTTTCTTT. This chain uses TRBV25-1 with TRBJ1-1, with 9 nucleotides matching TRBD1. With 4 bases clipped from V and 3 bases from J, the junction kept 9 bases outside the gene matches. There are 16 residues in the CDR3. The germline CDR1 and CDR2 sequences are MGHDK and SYGVNS.

The chain couples TRBV7-9 to TRBJ1-1; a possible D gene is TRBD1 (5 bases). The CDR3 length is 13 residues. Germline loops: CDR1 SEHNR, CDR2 FQNEAQ (reference sequence). Trimming shortened V by 7 bases and J by 7 bases, and 16 bases separated the two germline ends. The CDR3 protein is CASIPQIDSEAFF. The CDR3 DNA follows: TGTGCCAGCATCCCCCAGATCGACAGTGAAGCTTTCTTT.

The chain carries TRBV7-2 and TRBJ2-1; TRBD2 matches at 13 bases. Germline loops: CDR1 SGHTA, CDR2 FQGNSA. This CDR3 comprises 17 residues. V gave up 5 bases and J gave up 6 bases; unmatched junction bases: 10. CDR3 in amino acids: CASSPHARTSGGNEQFF. The DNA for the CDR3 is TGTGCCAGCAGCCCGCACGCAAGGACTAGCGGGGGCAATGAGCAGTTCTTC. Drawing the rest from reference TRBV7-2 and TRBJ2-1, the complete variable domain is GAGVSQSPSNKVTEKGKDVELRCDPISGHTALYWYRQSLGQGLEFLIYFQGNSAPDKSGLPSDRFSAERTGGSVSTLTIQRTQQEDSAVYLCASSPHARTSGGNEQFFGPGTRLTVL.

The V call is TRBV5-1, the J call TRBJ2-1; 7 bases line up with TRBD1. CDR3 length: 15 amino acids. The V gene end was trimmed by 3 bases and the J gene end by 5 bases; junction bases not matched to a gene: 8. Germline CDR1 SGHRS, CDR2 YFSETQ. The DNA for the CDR3 is TGCGCCAGCAGCTACTCGGGACAGCCGGACAATGAGCAGTTCTTC. Residues: CASSYSGQPDNEQFF.

The chain joins TRBV5-4 to TRBJ2-1; TRBD1 aligns across 9 bases. Trimming took 3 bases from V and 7 from J; bases not matched to a gene: 11. The CDR3 extends over 16 amino acids. CDR1 is SGHNT and CDR2 is YYREEE in the germline V gene (reference sequence). CDR3 residues: CASSSIGTGLTNEQFF. The CDR3 nucleotides are TGTGCCAGCAGCTCTATTGGGACAGGGTTGACGAATGAGCAGTTCTTC. The whole variable domain, remainder taken from reference TRBV5-4 and TRBJ2-1, is ETGVTQSPTHLIKTRGQQVTLRCSSQSGHNTVSWYQQALGQGPQFIFQYYREEENGRGNFPPRFSGLQFPNYSSELNVNALELDDSALYLCASSSIGTGLTNEQFFGPGTRLTVL.

The CDR3 coding sequence is TGTGCCAGCAGTGCCTCTAGCGGGGCCTTCCAAGAGACCCAGTACTTC. It encodes CASSASSGAFQETQYF. J is TRBJ2-5 and V is TRBV6-1; 9 nucleotides match TRBD2. In germline, CDR1 is MNHNS, CDR2 SASEGT. There are 16 residues in the CDR3. With V trimmed by 4 bases and J by 1 base, 7 bases remained unmatched.